Listed below are T cell receptor beta chains from one sample, sequenced in a study of shared clonotypes between healthy human individuals. Method: immunoSEQ multiplex PCR; TCRdb's copy keeps in-frame clones and lacks some. Of some 1,600,000 clones in the sample, under 99% are singletons; the top ten hold about 0.45%. The sequencing sample was made of naive CD4+ T cells sorted from blood. These receptors all stem from a man aged 30 to 39 in good health. CDR3s include the opening cysteine and the closing phenylalanine or tryptophan. A D gene is named only where the DNA matches it firmly.

TRBV6-5	TRBJ1-4	NA	CASRRTVNEKLFF	TGTGCCAGCAGAAGGACAGTGAATGAAAAACTGTTTTTT
TRBV6-5	TRBJ1-2	NA	CASSYGLGFYGYTF	TGTGCCAGCAGTTACGGTCTGGGTTTTTATGGCTACACCTTC
TRBV18	TRBJ2-6	NA	CASSPSLPDLSGANVLTF	TGTGCCAGCTCACCATCACTACCAGACCTCTCTGGGGCCAACGTCCTGACTTTC
TRBV29-1	TRBJ2-5	NA	CSVRDLWDPKTQYF	TGCAGCGTTAGAGATCTATGGGACCCCAAGACCCAGTACTTC
TRBV14	TRBJ2-3	TRBD2	CASSPFLSSGFTDTQYF	TGTGCCAGCAGCCCATTTTTATCTAGCGGATTCACAGATACGCAGTATTTT
TRBV7-9	TRBJ2-3	NA	CASSLVLPVMDTQYF	TGTGCCAGCAGCTTGGTACTCCCAGTCATGGATACGCAGTATTTT
TRBV2	TRBJ2-2	NA	CASSEPTGTGELFF	TGTGCCAGCAGTGAGCCTACAGGGACCGGGGAGCTGTTTTTT
TRBV6-1	TRBJ2-7	NA	CASSVLLF	TGTGCCAGCAGTGTGTTACTATTC
TRBV11-2	TRBJ2-5	TRBD1	CASSLGPGQGQETQYF	TGTGCCAGCAGCTTAGGCCCGGGACAGGGTCAAGAGACCCAGTACTTC
TRBV19	TRBJ1-5	NA	CASIRMGASNQPQHF	TGTGCCAGTATTCGCATGGGGGCGAGCAATCAGCCCCAGCATTTT
TRBV15	TRBJ1-4	NA	CATSRDPDRGREKLFF	TGTGCCACCAGCAGAGATCCGGACCGAGGTCGTGAAAAACTGTTTTTT
TRBV5-1	TRBJ2-7	NA	CASSRGTESSYEQYF	TGCGCCAGCAGCAGAGGGACGGAGTCCTCCTACGAGCAGTACTTC
TRBV25-1	TRBJ2-3	NA	CASSPLIHSTDTQYF	TGTGCCAGCAGTCCCCTCATTCACAGCACAGATACGCAGTATTTT
TRBV29-1	TRBJ1-3	TRBD1	CSVVPGQGPSGNTIYF	TGCAGCGTCGTCCCGGGACAGGGCCCCTCTGGAAACACCATATATTTT